This T cell receptor (beta chain) is from a study of blood T cells in healthy people across ages. Sample-barcoded 5' priming and a J-beta primer mix drove a second PCR of about 7 to 12 cycles. Each CDR3 protein gets one entry after TCRdb re-called the 5' RACE reads with MiXCR. This table holds some 1.5 million distinct CDR3 sequences, around 40% found once. A single count supports this clonotype. The receptor comes from a woman aged 18-29 years in good health. Sequencing was done on a sample of blood.

CDR3 sequence reads: CASRKTASGSRNEQYF. The DNA of the CDR3 is TGTGCCAGCAGAAAAACCGCTAGCGGGAGTCGCAACGAGCAGTACTTC. The chain couples TRBV28 to TRBJ2-5, with 10 bases that match TRBD2. The end of the DNA fits TRBJ2-7 better, so the J call may be wrong. This CDR3 is built from 16 residues. Germline-derived CDR1 and CDR2 are MDHEN and SYDVKM.